A selection of T cell receptor beta chains follows, all from one sample in a study of human T cells and chemical hapten exposure. TCRdb fed the RACE reads into MiXCR, producing one record per CDR3 protein. This table has 100,000 or so distinct CDR3 sequences, approximately 36% appearing once. Here the sequenced sample was whole blood, taken in connection with sensitization to the hapten diphenylcyclopropenone (DPC). Every receptor here comes from a man aged 40-55 years with alopecia areata. Some clones in this sample may be carry-over from other donors' samples. CDR3s include the opening cysteine and the closing phenylalanine or tryptophan. The D gene is left open where the match is weak. Clone size, where shown, is once, few, many, or a class for clones that have expanded.

abundance,j_gene,d_gene,v_gene,CDR3aa,CDR3nt
NA,TRBJ2-5,TRBD2,TRBV5-1,CASSLAMTSIRETQYF,TGCGCCAGCAGCTTGGCCATGACTAGCATCAGAGAGACCCAGTACTTC
NA,TRBJ1-1,TRBD1,TRBV12-3/TRBV12-4,CASSLRGQGVTEAFF,TGTGCCAGCAGTTTACGGGGACAGGGTGTCACTGAAGCTTTCTTT
few,TRBJ2-1,TRBD2,TRBV6-2/TRBV6-3,CASSIRGGAGNEQFF,TGTGCCAGCAGTATCCGGGGGGGAGCGGGCAATGAGCAGTTCTTC
NA,TRBJ1-3,NA,TRBV7-6,CASSQDWFSGNTIYF,TGTGCCAGCAGCCAGGACTGGTTCTCTGGAAACACCATATATTTT
NA,TRBJ2-5,TRBD1,TRBV18,CASSPTGGIQETQYF,TGTGCCAGCTCACCAACAGGGGGAATTCAAGAGACCCAGTACTTC
NA,TRBJ2-1,TRBD1,TRBV5-4,CASSFGQERVGEQFF,TGTGCCAGCAGCTTCGGACAGGAGAGAGTGGGTGAGCAGTTCTTC
few,TRBJ2-3,TRBD2,TRBV20-1,CSALAGVGTDTQYF,TGCAGTGCTTTAGCGGGAGTGGGCACAGATACGCAGTATTTT
NA,TRBJ2-3,NA,TRBV6-2/TRBV6-3,CASTDRGTSTDTQYF,TGTGCCAGCACCGACCGGGGGACTAGCACAGATACGCAGTATTTT
NA,TRBJ2-3,NA,TRBV11-2,CASSLGVASGTDTQYF,TGTGCCAGCAGCTTAGGGGTGGCTAGCGGCACAGATACGCAGTATTTT
few,TRBJ2-3,NA,TRBV7-8,CASSLPSVASGSQRYF,NA
NA,TRBJ1-1,TRBD1,TRBV20-1,CSARGTATEAFF,TGCAGTGCCAGAGGGACAGCAACTGAAGCTTTCTTT
NA,TRBJ2-2,NA,TRBV20-1,CSARTTPPGELFF,TGCAGTGCGAGGACTACACCCCCCGGGGAGCTGTTTTTT
many,TRBJ1-4,TRBD1,TRBV12-3/TRBV12-4,CATSTGEDEKLFF,TGTGCCACCTCGACAGGGGAGGACGAAAAACTGTTTTTT
once,TRBJ2-5,NA,TRBV3-1,CASSQEARSQETQYF,TGTGCCAGCAGCCAAGAAGCGCGGAGTCAAGAGACCCAGTACTTC
few,TRBJ2-1,TRBD2,TRBV29-1,CSFLLAGSYNEQFF,TGCAGCTTCTTGTTAGCGGGATCTTACAATGAGCAGTTCTTC
few,TRBJ2-6,NA,TRBV3-1,CASSQTRDWANVLTF,TGTGCCAGCAGCCAAACTAGGGACTGGGCCAACGTCCTGACTTTC
NA,TRBJ2-3,TRBD2,TRBV10-3,CAIRMTSGEDTQYF,TGTGCCATCAGAATGACTAGCGGGGAAGATACGCAGTATTTT
NA,TRBJ1-2,TRBD1,TRBV12-3/TRBV12-4,CASSVRDRGNGYTF,TGTGCCAGCAGTGTCCGGGACAGGGGGAATGGCTACACCTTC
NA,TRBJ2-7,TRBD1,TRBV4-1,CASSQGGGGEQYF,TGCGCCAGCAGCCAAGGAGGGGGCGGCGAGCAGTACTTC
NA,TRBJ2-5,TRBD2,TRBV6-6,CASSSRSSGRARETQYF,TGTGCCAGCAGTTCCCGGTCTAGCGGGAGGGCCCGAGAGACCCAGTACTTC
few,TRBJ2-4,TRBD2,TRBV4-3,CASSQDLPVSGRLAKNIQYF,TGCGCCAGCAGCCAAGATTTGCCGGTCAGCGGGAGGCTAGCCAAAAACATTCAGTACTTC
few,TRBJ2-3,NA,TRBV29-1,CSVEVDTQYF,TGCAGCGTTGAGGTGGATACGCAGTATTTT
NA,TRBJ2-7,TRBD1,TRBV29-1,CSALTGRSYEQYF,TGCAGCGCTCTGACAGGGCGGTCCTACGAGCAGTACTTC
NA,TRBJ1-2,NA,TRBV28,CASSLSGIYGYTF,TGTGCCAGCAGTTTATCAGGGATCTATGGCTACACCTTC
NA,TRBJ1-4,TRBD1,TRBV20-1,CSAVPGQGSEKLFF,TGCAGTGCTGTGCCGGGACAGGGGAGTGAAAAACTGTTTTTT
few,TRBJ2-1,NA,TRBV12-3/TRBV12-4,CASSSSQGVNEQFF,TGTGCCAGCAGTTCTTCCCAGGGAGTCAATGAGCAGTTCTTC
few,TRBJ2-3,NA,TRBV29-1,CSVGFDGQSTDTQYF,TGCAGCGTTGGCTTCGATGGTCAGAGCACAGATACGCAGTATTTT
few,TRBJ1-5,TRBD1,TRBV10-2,CASRLTGTTRFQPQHF,TGCGCCAGCAGGTTGACAGGGACGACAAGATTTCAGCCCCAGCATTTT
NA,TRBJ2-1,TRBD2,TRBV7-2,CASSPNSGRGNNEQFF,TGTGCCAGCAGCCCGAATAGCGGGAGGGGAAACAATGAGCAGTTCTTC